This T cell receptor (beta chain) emerged from a study of blood T cell repertoires in COVID-19. Germline V CDR1 and CDR2: SGHRS, YFSETQ. CDR3 size: 15 residues. V dropped 4 bases and J dropped 2; count of bases not matched to a gene: 6. Clones were read by immunoSEQ multiplex PCR, and TCRdb kept only the in-frame ones, dropping some. The sample holds about 200,000 clones, about 90% seen once. The clonotype comes from a man between 25 and 39 years old with acute or convalescent COVID-19. The rearrangement joins TRBV5-1 to TRBJ1-1, with 9 nucleotides matching TRBD1. Sample: peripheral blood. The CDR3, as DNA: TGCGCCAGCAGCCTACAACAGGGGGCAAACACTGAAGCTTTCTTT. Translating gives CASSLQQGANTEAFF.